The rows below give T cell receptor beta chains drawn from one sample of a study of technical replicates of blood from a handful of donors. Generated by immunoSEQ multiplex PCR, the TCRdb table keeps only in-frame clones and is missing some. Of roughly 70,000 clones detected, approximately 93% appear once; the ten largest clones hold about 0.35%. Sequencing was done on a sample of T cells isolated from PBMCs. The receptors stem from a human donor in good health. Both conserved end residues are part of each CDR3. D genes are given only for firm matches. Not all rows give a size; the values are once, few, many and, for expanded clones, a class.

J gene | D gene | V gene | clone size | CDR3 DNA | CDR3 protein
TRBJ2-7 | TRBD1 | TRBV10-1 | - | TGCGCCAGCAGTTCCTCAGGGGGCTCCTCCTACGAGCAGTACTTC | CASSSSGGSSYEQYF
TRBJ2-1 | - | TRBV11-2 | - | TGTGCCAGCAGCTACCCTCAGCGGGCCGCCTCCTACAATGAGCAGTTCTTC | CASSYPQRAASYNEQFF
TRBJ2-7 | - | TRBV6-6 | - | TGTGCCATCTCCACCACAGCCTCCTACGAGCAGTACTTC | CAISTTASYEQYF
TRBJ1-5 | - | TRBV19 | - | TGTGCCAGTAGTATAGCCTTTGAGGCCCAGCCCCAGCATTTT | CASSIAFEAQPQHF
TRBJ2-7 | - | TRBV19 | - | TGTGCCAGTAGCAGGGGAGACGAGCAGTACTTC | CASSRGDEQYF
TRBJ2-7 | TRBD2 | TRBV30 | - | TGTGCCTGGAATGTACAGCGGGAGGGCCTCTACGAGCAGTACTTC | CAWNVQREGLYEQYF
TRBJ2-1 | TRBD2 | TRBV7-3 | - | TGTGCCAGCAGCTCAGCGGGACTAGCGGTCTTTAATGAGCAGTTCTTC | CASSSAGLAVFNEQFF
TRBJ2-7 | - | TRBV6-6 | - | TGTGCCAGCAGTTCTTGGGCGGGCGGGGACGAGCAGTACTTC | CASSSWAGGDEQYF
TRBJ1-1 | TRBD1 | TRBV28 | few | TGTGCCAGCAGTTCCTGGACAGGACGGGTCACTGAAGCTTTCTTT | CASSSWTGRVTEAFF
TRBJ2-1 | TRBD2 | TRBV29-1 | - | TGCAGCGCCCGAAGCGGGAGGAATCGGAATGAGCAGTTCTTC | CSARSGRNRNEQFF
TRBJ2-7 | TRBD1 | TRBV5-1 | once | TGCGCCAGCAGCTCACAGGGGTCCAGCTCCTACGAGCAGTACTTC | CASSSQGSSSYEQYF
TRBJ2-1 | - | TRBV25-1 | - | TGTGCCAGCAGTGCCCATTACAATGAGCAGTTCTTC | CASSAHYNEQFF
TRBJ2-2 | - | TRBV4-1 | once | TGCGCCAGCAGCCACGGGGTAGTGAACACCGGGGAGCTGTTTTTT | CASSHGVVNTGELFF
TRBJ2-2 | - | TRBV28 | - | TGTGCCAGCAGTTTTCTAGCCCCCGCCCGGGAGCTGTTTTTT | CASSFLAPARELFF
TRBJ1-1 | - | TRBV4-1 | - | TGCGCCAGCAGCCAAAGGGGAGGGAACACTGAAGCTTTCTTT | CASSQRGGNTEAFF
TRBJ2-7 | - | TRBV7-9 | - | TGTGCCAGCAGCTTAGCGGGCCTCCCCTACGAGCAGTACTTC | CASSLAGLPYEQYF
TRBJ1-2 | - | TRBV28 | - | TGTGCCAGCAGTTTCCCCCGGGGCTACACCTTC | CASSFPRGYTF
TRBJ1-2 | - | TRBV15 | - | TGTGCCACCAGCAGAGATCTACAGGAGATGGTCTTTGGCTACACCTTC | CATSRDLQEMVFGYTF
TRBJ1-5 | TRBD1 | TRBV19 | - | TGTGCCAGTAGGATAGGACAGGGAATCGGTCAGCCCCAGCATTTT | CASRIGQGIGQPQHF
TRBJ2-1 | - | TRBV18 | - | TGTGCCAGCTCACCACCGGAGGCAAAAGGCAATGAGCAGTTCTTC | CASSPPEAKGNEQFF
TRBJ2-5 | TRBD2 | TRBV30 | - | TGTGCCTGGAGCGTAGCGGGTTATGAGACCCAGTACTTC | CAWSVAGYETQYF
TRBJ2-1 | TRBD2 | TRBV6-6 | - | TGTGCCAGCAGTCCCCGACTAGCCAGCGAGCAGTTCTTC | CASSPRLASEQFF
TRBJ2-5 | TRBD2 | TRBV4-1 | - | TGCGCCAGCAGCCAAGGTAGCGGGTATGCAGAGACCCAGTACTTC | CASSQGSGYAETQYF
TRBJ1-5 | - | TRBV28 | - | TGTGCCAGCAGTGAGCTAGGCGGTAGCAATCAGCCCCAGCATTTT | CASSELGGSNQPQHF
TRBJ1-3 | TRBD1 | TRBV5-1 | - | TGCGCCAGCAGCTATGGACAGGGCCCAAACACCATATATTTT | CASSYGQGPNTIYF
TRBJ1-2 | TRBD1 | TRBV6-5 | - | TGTGCCAGCAGTTACGGGACAGCTAACTATGGCTACACCTTC | CASSYGTANYGYTF
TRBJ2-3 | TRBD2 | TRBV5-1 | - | TGCGCCAGCAGCTTGGATGGCGGGAGGGCCGGGGTAGATACGCAGTATTTT | CASSLDGGRAGVDTQYF
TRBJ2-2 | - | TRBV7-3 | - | TGTGCCAGCAGCTTTGCGGGGAACACCGGGGAGCTGTTTTTT | CASSFAGNTGELFF
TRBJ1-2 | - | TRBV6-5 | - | TGTGCCAGCAGTTATGCCGGGACATTAAATAACTATGGCTACACCTTC | CASSYAGTLNNYGYTF
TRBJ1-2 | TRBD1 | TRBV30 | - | TGTGCCTGGAGTGTACTTGGGCCAGACGCAGGACAGGGGTATGGCTACACCTTC | CAWSVLGPDAGQGYGYTF
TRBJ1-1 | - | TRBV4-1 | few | TGCGCCAGCAGCCAAGATTGGGAGGTCATGAACACTGAAGCTTTCTTT | CASSQDWEVMNTEAFF
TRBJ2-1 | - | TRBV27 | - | TGTGCCAGCAAATCCCAGGGCTCTGAGCAGTTCTTC | CASKSQGSEQFF
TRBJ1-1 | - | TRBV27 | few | TGTGCCAGCAGTTTATTCGGGGACACTGAAGCTTTCTTT | CASSLFGDTEAFF
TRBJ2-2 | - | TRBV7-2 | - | TGTGCCAGCAGCGCCCGACATGTCTCGAACACCGGGGAGCTGTTTTTT | CASSARHVSNTGELFF
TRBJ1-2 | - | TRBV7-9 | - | TGTGCCAGCAGCTTACGACGGACAGACAACTATGGCTACACCTTC | CASSLRRTDNYGYTF
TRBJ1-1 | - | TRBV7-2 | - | TGTGCCAGCAGCTTATGGCCGGGTTCTGAAGCTTTCTTT | CASSLWPGSEAFF
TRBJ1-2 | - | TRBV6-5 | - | TGTGCCTGCAGCGACTTCTATGGCTACACCTTC | CACSDFYGYTF
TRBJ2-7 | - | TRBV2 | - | TGTGCCAGCAGTTACAGGGTTACCTACGAGCAGTACTTC | CASSYRVTYEQYF
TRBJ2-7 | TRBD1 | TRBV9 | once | TGTGCCAGCAGCGGCACCGGGACAGACTACGAGCAGTACTTC | CASSGTGTDYEQYF
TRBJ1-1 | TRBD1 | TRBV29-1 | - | TGCAGCACTATCGACAGGGGCACTGAAGCTTTCTTT | CSTIDRGTEAFF
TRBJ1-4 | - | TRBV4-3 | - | TGCGCCAGCAGCCGGTGGGGGGATGAAAAACTGTTTTTT | CASSRWGDEKLFF
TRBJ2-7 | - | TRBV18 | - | TGTGCCAGCTCCCGCGATTTCCCCTACGAGCAGTACTTC | CASSRDFPYEQYF
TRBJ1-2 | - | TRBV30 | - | TGTGCCTGGAATTCGGCCAGCGAGGTTGGCTACACCTTC | CAWNSASEVGYTF
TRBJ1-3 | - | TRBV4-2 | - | TGTGCCAGCAGCCAAGTAAATCGGGGGGTACGAGGAAACACCATATATTTT | CASSQVNRGVRGNTIYF